This T cell receptor (beta chain) originates from a study of glioma-infiltrating T cells after dendritic cell vaccination. Broader study findings: Longer survival after dendritic cell vaccination followed higher pretreatment TIL content.

Time point described: after dendritic cell vaccination, including at tumor progression/relapse. None of the glioblastoma patients had an isocitrate dehydrogenase mutation. This clone was found once. What it binds is not known. Amplification used 60 V beta primers and 13 J beta primers. Measured with immunoSEQ multiplex PCR; TCRdb has only the in-frame clones, and not every one. The sample carries 55,000 to 75,000 clones, roughly four fifths recorded once. There are 14 residues in the CDR3. V shed 6 bases and J 3 bases; nucleotides not matched to a gene: 7. Germline-derived CDR1 and CDR2 are MNHEY and SMNVEV (reference sequence).

The chain is built from TRBV27 and TRBJ1-2, with 7 bases aligning to TRBD1. Specimen: blood, collected after dendritic cell vaccination. The TCR was taken from a human donor with glioblastoma. The CDR3 bases are TGTGCCAGCAGGTTACAGGGGCGTGACTATGGCTACACCTTC. It translates to CASRLQGRDYGYTF.